These 17 T cell receptor beta chains were all obtained from the same sample, sequenced in a study of CD8+CD57+ T cells in acquired aplastic anemia. Template material for TCR beta VDJ and CDR3 profiling consisted of genomic DNA. TCRdb recomputed calls from the reads with MiXCR, one row per CDR3 protein. The sample has roughly 500,000 distinct CDR3 sequences; more than 25% are singletons. Individuals selected for sequencing had exhibited CD8+CD57+ cell expansion on flow cytometry. The sample comprised sorted CD4+, CD8+, or CD8+CD57+ T cells (not recorded which) from PBMCs. Receptors originate from a human donor with aplastic anemia.

This clonotype has just a few counts. V and J are TRBV20-1 and TRBJ2-3; 7 bases are shared with TRBD2. Germline CDR1 DFQATT, CDR2 SNEGSKA (reference sequence). The V segment lost 5 bases and the J segment 4 bases; nucleotides outside the gene matches: 3. This CDR3 has 12 residues. The CDR3 nucleotides are TGCAGTGCTTGGGGGGGGTCAGATACGCAGTATTTT. It yields the protein CSAWGGSDTQYF.

As regards this clonotype: A much bigger clone sits one base away, suggesting this may be a read error. CDR3 sequence reads: CASSMGKGADTQYF. CDR3 nucleotide sequence: TGTGCCAGTAGTATGGGCAAGGGGGCAGATACGCAGTATTTT. The genes are TRBV19 and TRBJ2-3, with D maybe TRBD1 (6 bases). The germline CDR1 and CDR2 sequences are LNHDA and SQIVND (reference sequence). This CDR3 region has 14 residues. V was clipped by 3 bases and J by 4 bases, with 11 bases between them.

The rearrangement joins TRBV5-1 to TRBJ2-5; D might be TRBD2 (5 bases). The CDR3 has 19 residues. The V and J ends lost 2 bases and 0 bases respectively, with 23 bases between them. Germline CDR1 and CDR2: SGHRS and YFSETQ. For the CDR3, the DNA is TGCGCCAGCAGCTTCCACGTGGACCGAGGGTTGGGGAACCAAGAGACCCAGTACTTC. Its translation is CASSFHVDRGLGNQETQYF.

This clonotype occurred many times. The chain carries TRBV7-2 and TRBJ2-7; the D is unclear. Per the germline V gene, CDR1 is SGHTA and CDR2 is FQGNSA. CDR3 length: 12 amino acids. V was cut by 5 bases and J by 6 bases, with 11 bases left in between. Here the CDR3 reads CASSLGRSEQYF. The CDR3 nucleotides are TGTGCCAGCAGCCTCGGTCGGAGCGAGCAGTACTTC. Variable domain in full (rest from reference TRBV7-2 and TRBJ2-7): GAGVSQSPSNKVTEKGKDVELRCDPISGHTALYWYRQSLGQGLEFLIYFQGNSAPDKSGLPSDRFSAERTGGSVSTLTIQRTQQEDSAVYLCASSLGRSEQYFGPGTRLTVT.

The sample holds many counts of this clonotype. The chain recombines TRBV5-6 with TRBJ1-2, with D uncertain. In germline, CDR1 is SGHDT, CDR2 YYEEEE. The CDR3 totals 12 residues. The V and J ends lost 1 base and 4 bases respectively, with 5 bases between them. The CDR3 protein is CASSLTSYGYTF. As DNA, the CDR3 is TGTGCCAGCAGCTTGACTTCCTATGGCTACACCTTC.

This clonotype was observed many times. The rearrangement uses TRBV10-2 and TRBJ1-4, with a tentative D call TRBD1 (5 bases). Germline CDR1 and CDR2: WSHSY and SAAADI. V was cut by 0 bases and J by 8 bases, with 16 bases left in between. CDR3 length equals 16 residues. The chain's CDR3 is CASSESIGGTGEKLFF. The CDR3 coding sequence is TGCGCCAGCAGTGAGTCGATCGGGGGTACGGGGGAAAAACTGTTTTTT.

This clonotype was seen repeatedly, ten times or more. This CDR3 is CASSMTDTDTQYF. The CDR3 bases are TGTGCCAGTAGTATGACTGACACAGATACGCAGTATTTT. The V and J genes are TRBV19 and TRBJ2-3; D unresolved. Trimming shortened V by 3 bases and J by 2 bases, and 6 bases separated the two germline ends. CDR3 size: 13 residues. Germline V gene data show CDR1 as LNHDA and CDR2 as SQIVND (reference sequence).

This rearrangement joins TRBV12-3 or TRBV12-4 to TRBJ1-2; TRBD1 aligns across 7 bases. There are 14 residues in the CDR3. V lost 5 bases to trimming and J lost 6 bases; unmatched junction nucleotides: 9. The CDR3 nucleotides read TGTGCCAGCAGTCCGATTAGGGGGCTGGATGGCTACACCTTC. It is translated as CASSPIRGLDGYTF.

This clonotype appeared once. The rearrangement joins TRBV4-1 to TRBJ2-4, with TRBD2 matching over 11 bases. The ends lost 0 bases at V and 3 bases at J; junction bases unmatched: 4. Germline loops: CDR1 MGHRA, CDR2 YSYEKL. CDR3 length: 17 residues. The DNA of the CDR3 is TGCGCCAGCAGCCAAGACGGGACTAGCGGATACAAAAACATTCAGTACTTC. Translated: CASSQDGTSGYKNIQYF.

CDR3 residues: CASSPRTYQETQYF. The DNA of the CDR3 is TGTGCCAGCAGCCCCCGGACCTACCAAGAGACCCAGTACTTC. The gene calls are TRBV9 and TRBJ2-5; the D is unclear. V gave up 4 bases and J gave up 0 bases, with 10 bases separating them. The CDR3 spans 14 residues. From germline, CDR1 is SGDLS and CDR2 YYNGEE.

This rearrangement joins TRBV9 to TRBJ1-1; D is ambiguous. This CDR3 has 16 amino acids. V shed 0 bases and J shed 1 base, with 13 bases lying between them. In germline, CDR1 is SGDLS, CDR2 YYNGEE. The CDR3 region has the DNA TGTGCCAGCAGCGTAGCCCCCGGACGGACGAACACTGAAGCTTTCTTT. It yields the protein CASSVAPGRTNTEAFF.

The V call is TRBV5-6, the J call TRBJ2-7; tentatively, D is TRBD1 (7 bases). V lost 5 bases and J lost 3, with 18 bases in between. Per the germline V gene, CDR1 is SGHDT and CDR2 is YYEEEE. The CDR3 covers 15 residues. CDR3 loop: CASSKDRVGGYEQYF. The DNA of the CDR3 is TGTGCCAGCAGTAAAGACAGGGTCGGGGGCTACGAGCAGTACTTC.

Note on this clonotype: The CDR3 ends on some other residue instead of the conserved phenylalanine or tryptophan, so this is likely a read error. The limits of the CDR3 on the DNA are not certain, so only TCRdb's listed CDR3 is given. This chain uses TRBV14 with TRBJ2-7; the table gives TRBD2 as D, unverified against the DNA. The V gene's germline CDR1 is SGHDN and CDR2 FVKESK. Counting both end residues, the CDR3 totals 9 amino acids. The CDR3 protein is CASSPILAG.

J is TRBJ1-4 and V is TRBV5-1, with D possibly TRBD1 on 6 matching bases. Trimming took 0 bases from V and 5 from J, leaving 8 bases between them. Germline V gene lookup returns CDR1 SGHRS and CDR2 YFSETQ. This CDR3 contains 14 residues. In DNA form, the CDR3 reads TGCGCCAGCAGCTTGGGTGACAGGAATGAAAAACTGTTTTTT. Translated: CASSLGDRNEKLFF.

This clonotype was found many times. The rearrangement links TRBV10-1 to TRBJ1-3; no clear D gene. Germline CDR1 is WNHNN and CDR2 is SYGVQD (reference sequence). This CDR3 is built from 17 residues. Trimming cost V 0 bases and J 0 bases, with 12 bases left between them. This CDR3 reads CASSESRERSSGNTIYF. CDR3 coding DNA: TGCGCCAGCAGTGAGTCTCGGGAACGAAGCTCTGGAAACACCATATATTTT.

This clonotype occurred a few times. The rearrangement links TRBV2 to TRBJ2-5, with D possibly matching TRBD1 (6 bases). Germline values: CDR1 SNHLY, CDR2 FYNNEI. Deletions cut 5 bases from V and 5 bases from J, with 12 bases between. The CDR3 is 13 residues long. CDR3 in DNA: TGTGCCAGCAGTCGGACAGTATGGGAGACCCAGTACTTC. Residues: CASSRTVWETQYF.

V is TRBV7-4 and J is TRBJ2-7, with TRBD1 matching 9 bases. The germline gives CDR1 SGHVT, CDR2 SQSDAQ. The CDR3 is 12 residues long. V was pared by 5 bases and J by 7 bases, with 3 bases of the junction left unmatched. CDR3 bases: TGTGCCAGCAGCCACAGGGGGCGGGAGCAGTACTTC. Protein sequence: CASSHRGREQYF.